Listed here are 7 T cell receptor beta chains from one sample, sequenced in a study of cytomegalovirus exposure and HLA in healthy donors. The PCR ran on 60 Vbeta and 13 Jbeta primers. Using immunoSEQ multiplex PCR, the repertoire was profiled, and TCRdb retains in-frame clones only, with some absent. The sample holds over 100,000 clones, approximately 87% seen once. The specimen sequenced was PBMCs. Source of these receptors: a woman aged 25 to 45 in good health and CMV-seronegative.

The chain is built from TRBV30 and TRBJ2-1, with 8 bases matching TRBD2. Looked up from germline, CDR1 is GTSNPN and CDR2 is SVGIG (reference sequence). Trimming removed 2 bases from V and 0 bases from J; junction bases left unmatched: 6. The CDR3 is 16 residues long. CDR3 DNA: TGTGCCTGGAGTCGGGGGGGGTCGCTCTCCTACAATGAGCAGTTCTTC. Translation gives CAWSRGGSLSYNEQFF.

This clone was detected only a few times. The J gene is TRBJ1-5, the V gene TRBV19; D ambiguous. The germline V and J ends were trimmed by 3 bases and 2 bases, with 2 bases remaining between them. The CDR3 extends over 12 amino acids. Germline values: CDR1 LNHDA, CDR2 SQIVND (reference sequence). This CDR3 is CASSIGNQPQHF. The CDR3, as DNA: TGTGCCAGTAGTATCGGCAATCAGCCCCAGCATTTT. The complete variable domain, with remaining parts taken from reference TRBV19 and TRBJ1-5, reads DGGITQSPKYLFRKEGQNVTLSCEQNLNHDAMYWYRQDPGQGLRLIYYSQIVNDFQKGDIAEGYSVSREKKESFPLTVTSAQKNPTAFYLCASSIGNQPQHFGDGTRLSIL.

The CDR3: CASSLDSGFGETQYF. The CDR3 bases are TGCGCCAGCAGCTTGGATAGCGGGTTCGGGGAGACCCAGTACTTC. The rearrangement uses TRBV5-1 and TRBJ2-5, with TRBD2 identical over 7 bases. The V gene end was trimmed by 0 bases and the J gene end by 5 bases; junction bases not matched to a gene: 7. CDR1 SGHRS and CDR2 YFSETQ come from the germline V gene. The CDR3 totals 15 residues.

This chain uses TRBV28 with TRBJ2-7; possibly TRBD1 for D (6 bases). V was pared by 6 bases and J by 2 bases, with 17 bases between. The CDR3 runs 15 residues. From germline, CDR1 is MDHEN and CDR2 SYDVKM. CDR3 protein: CASRRSPGVTYEQYF. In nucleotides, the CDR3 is TGTGCCAGCAGACGATCCCCAGGGGTTACCTACGAGCAGTACTTC.

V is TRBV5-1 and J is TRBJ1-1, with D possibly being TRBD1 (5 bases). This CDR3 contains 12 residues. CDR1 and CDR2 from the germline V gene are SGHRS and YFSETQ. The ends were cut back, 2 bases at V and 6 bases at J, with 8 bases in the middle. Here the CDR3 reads CASSFWGSEAFF. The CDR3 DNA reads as TGCGCCAGCAGCTTTTGGGGCTCTGAAGCTTTCTTT.

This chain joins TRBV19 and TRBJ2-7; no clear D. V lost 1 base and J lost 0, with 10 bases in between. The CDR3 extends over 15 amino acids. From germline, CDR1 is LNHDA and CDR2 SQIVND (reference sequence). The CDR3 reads CASSIVGRNSYEQYF. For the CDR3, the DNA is TGTGCCAGTAGTATAGTGGGCAGGAACTCCTACGAGCAGTACTTC.

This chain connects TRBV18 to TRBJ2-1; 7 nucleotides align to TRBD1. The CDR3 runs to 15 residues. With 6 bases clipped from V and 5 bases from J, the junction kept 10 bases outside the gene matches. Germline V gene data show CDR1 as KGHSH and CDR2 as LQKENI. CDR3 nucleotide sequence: TGTGCCAGCTCCCAGGTGGGACAGATGAACAATGAGCAGTTCTTC. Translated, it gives CASSQVGQMNNEQFF.